These 16 T cell receptor beta chains originate from one sample sequenced in a study of cytomegalovirus exposure and HLA in healthy donors. A multiplex PCR was run with 60 Vbeta primers and 13 Jbeta primers. Sequencing was performed with immunoSEQ multiplex PCR; in TCRdb, only in-frame clones are kept and a portion is missing. Here the sample spans 150,000 to 200,000 clones, 76% being singletons. Specimen: PBMCs. The origin of the receptors is a man between 18 and 35 years old in good health and CMV-seronegative.

The chain links TRBV21-1 to TRBJ2-7; the table names TRBD2, a call not compared with the DNA. TRBV21-1 is flagged as a pseudogene. The CDR3 totals 15 residues. The CDR3 is CASSNKGTSGYEQYF. The CDR3 coding sequence is TGTGCCAGCAGCAACAAAGGGACTAGCGGGTACGAGCAGTACTTC.

The gene calls are TRBV30 and TRBJ2-1, with no clear D. The CDR3 is 13 residues long. Germline V gene lookup returns CDR1 GTSNPN and CDR2 SVGIG (reference sequence). Trimming removed 2 bases at V and 5 bases at J, with 10 bases between. For the CDR3, the DNA is TGTGCCTGGAGTCCCTACAGCAACAATGAGCAGTTCTTC. It specifies CAWSPYSNNEQFF. The entire variable domain, with the rest obtained from reference TRBV30 and TRBJ2-1, is as follows: SQTIHQWPATLVQPVGSPLSLECTVEGTSNPNLYWYRQAAGRGLQLLFYSVGIGQISSEVPQNLSASRPQDRQFILSSKKLLLSDSGFYLCAWSPYSNNEQFFGPGTRLTVL.

This clone was observed once. The gene calls are TRBV5-1 and TRBJ1-1, with 9 bases fitting TRBD1. With V trimmed by 4 bases and J by 1 base, 11 bases remained unmatched. The CDR3 is 17 amino acids. In germline, CDR1 is SGHRS, CDR2 YFSETQ. Here the CDR3 DNA reads TGCGCCAGCAGCCTCCGGGACAGGGCCGTTAGGAACACTGAAGCTTTCTTT. Translation gives CASSLRDRAVRNTEAFF.

The rearrangement uses TRBV28 and TRBJ1-1; D is undetermined. Per germline, CDR1 MDHEN and CDR2 SYDVKM. This CDR3 is 14 amino acids long. Trimming stripped 5 bases from V and 3 bases from J, with 13 bases between. CDR3 DNA sequence: TGTGCCAGCAGTCCCCACCAGTCCGACACTGAAGCTTTCTTT. Protein product: CASSPHQSDTEAFF.

The genes are TRBV4-1 and TRBJ1-2; no reliable D call. This CDR3 is 15 amino acids long. V lost 6 bases, J lost 0 bases, and 14 bases lay in between. From germline, CDR1 is MGHRA and CDR2 YSYEKL. DNA for the CDR3: TGCGCCAGCAGTGGTGGACTGGGGTCTAACTATGGCTACACCTTC. Translated, it gives CASSGGLGSNYGYTF.

This clone appeared a few times. The V call is TRBV30, the J call TRBJ1-3, with 7 nucleotides matching TRBD1. The CDR3 is 15 residues long. The ends lost 3 bases at V and 4 bases at J; junction bases unmatched: 9. Germline V gene lookup returns CDR1 GTSNPN and CDR2 SVGIG (reference sequence). The CDR3 DNA follows: TGTGCCTGGAGAAACCCCGGGACAGAAGGAAACACCATATATTTT. Its protein is CAWRNPGTEGNTIYF.

This chain uses TRBV4-1 with TRBJ2-7, with 7 bases identical to TRBD1. Unmatched junction bases numbered 17, after V lost 3 bases and J lost 3 bases. Germline CDR1 is MGHRA and CDR2 is YSYEKL. CDR3 length: 18 residues. The CDR3 region has the DNA TGCGCCAGCAGCCAGTCCCCCCCCGAGACAGGGTCTAACTACGAGCAGTACTTC. This codes for CASSQSPPETGSNYEQYF.

This clone came up a few times. This rearrangement joins TRBV7-9 to TRBJ2-3; maybe TRBD1 (6 bases). V was cut by 1 base and J by 5 bases, with 10 bases left in between. Germline V lookup: CDR1 SEHNR, CDR2 FQNEAQ (reference sequence). The CDR3 length is 14 residues. CDR3 sequence: CASSLEQGLDTQYF. Written as DNA, the CDR3 is TGTGCCAGCAGCTTAGAGCAGGGGTTAGATACGCAGTATTTT.

V is TRBV7-3 and J is TRBJ1-1; possible D gene TRBD1, 5 bases. V was pared by 5 bases and J by 2 bases, with 9 bases between. Per germline, CDR1 SGHTA and CDR2 FQGTGA. The CDR3 runs to 13 residues. CDR3 DNA sequence: TGTGCCAGCAGCCCCGGACAAAACACTGAAGCTTTCTTT. It is translated as CASSPGQNTEAFF.

The CDR3 DNA reads as TGTGCCAGCTCACCAGTACAGACTAACTATGGCTACACCTTC. Residues: CASSPVQTNYGYTF. The chain recombines TRBV18 with TRBJ1-2; D remains unclear. Trimming pared 2 bases from V and 0 bases from J, leaving 7 bases between. The CDR3 length is 14 residues. Germline V gene sequence: CDR1 KGHSH, CDR2 LQKENI.

The chain combines TRBV16 with TRBJ2-7; 7 bases line up with TRBD1. The trim removed 7 bases at V and 1 base at J, leaving 10 bases unmatched. The V gene's germline CDR1 is KGHSY and CDR2 FQNENV. CDR3 size: 15 residues. DNA for the CDR3: TGTGCCAGCAACCGCGATCGGGACAGTTCCTACGAGCAGTACTTC. As protein: CASNRDRDSSYEQYF.

The rearrangement uses TRBV19 and TRBJ1-2; the D gene is possibly TRBD1 (5 bases). CDR1 is LNHDA, CDR2 SQIVND, per germline (reference sequence). This CDR3 comprises 15 residues. V was shortened by 8 bases and J by 5 bases, with 21 bases between the two germline ends. The CDR3 DNA reads TGTGCCAGTGAGTCCCCGGACAAGTTTCGGTATGGCTACACCTTC. Its protein product is CASESPDKFRYGYTF.

J is TRBJ2-5 and V is TRBV4-2; 8 bases line up with TRBD2. J was trimmed by 5 bases and V by 3 bases; bases with no gene match: 8. Germline CDR1 reads LGHNA; CDR2 reads YNFKEQ. CDR3 length: 15 amino acids. CDR3 bases: TGTGCCAGCAGCCATCCGAACGGGGGGGCGGAGACCCAGTACTTC. This sequence encodes CASSHPNGGAETQYF.

The chain couples TRBV27 to TRBJ2-5; the match to TRBD2 covers 8 bases. The germline gives CDR1 MNHEY, CDR2 SMNVEV (reference sequence). This CDR3 is built from 14 residues. J was trimmed by 7 bases and V by 6 bases; bases with no gene match: 10. The CDR3 coding sequence is TGTGCCAGCAGGCCCCACGGGAGGGCGGGGACCCAGTACTTC. It is translated as CASRPHGRAGTQYF.

This sequence joins TRBV10-3 and TRBJ2-1, with 10 positions matching TRBD2. CDR3 size: 16 residues. Germline values: CDR1 ENHRY, CDR2 SYGVKD. Trimming removed 0 bases from V and 8 bases from J; junction bases left unmatched: 7. This CDR3 reads CAISESRTSGLDEQFF. The CDR3, as DNA: TGTGCCATCAGTGAGTCTAGGACTAGCGGCCTGGATGAGCAGTTCTTC.

This chain connects TRBV7-2 to TRBJ1-2; TRBD1 aligns across 7 bases. V lost 10 bases and J lost 0; bases outside the gene matches: 2. CDR1 and CDR2 from the germline V gene are SGHTA and FQGNSA. This CDR3 contains 12 residues. This CDR3 is CATGTANYGYTF. For the CDR3, the DNA is TGTGCCACCGGGACAGCTAACTATGGCTACACCTTC.